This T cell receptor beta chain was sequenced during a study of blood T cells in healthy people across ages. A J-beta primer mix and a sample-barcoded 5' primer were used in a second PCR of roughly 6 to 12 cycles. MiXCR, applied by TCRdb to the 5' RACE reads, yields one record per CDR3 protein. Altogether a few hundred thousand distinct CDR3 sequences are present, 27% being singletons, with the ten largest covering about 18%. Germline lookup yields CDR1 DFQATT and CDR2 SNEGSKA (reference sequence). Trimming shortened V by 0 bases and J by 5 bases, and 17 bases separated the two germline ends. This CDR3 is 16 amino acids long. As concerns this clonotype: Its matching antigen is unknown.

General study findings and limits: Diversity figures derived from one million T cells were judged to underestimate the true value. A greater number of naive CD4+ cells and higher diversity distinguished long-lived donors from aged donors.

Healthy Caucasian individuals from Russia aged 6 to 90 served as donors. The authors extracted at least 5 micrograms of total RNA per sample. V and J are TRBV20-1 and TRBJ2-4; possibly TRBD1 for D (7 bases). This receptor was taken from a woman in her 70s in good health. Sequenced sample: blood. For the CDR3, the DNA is TGCAGTGCTAGAGATTCTCAGGGGGGTAGCCAAAACATTCAGTACTTC. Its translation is CSARDSQGGSQNIQYF.